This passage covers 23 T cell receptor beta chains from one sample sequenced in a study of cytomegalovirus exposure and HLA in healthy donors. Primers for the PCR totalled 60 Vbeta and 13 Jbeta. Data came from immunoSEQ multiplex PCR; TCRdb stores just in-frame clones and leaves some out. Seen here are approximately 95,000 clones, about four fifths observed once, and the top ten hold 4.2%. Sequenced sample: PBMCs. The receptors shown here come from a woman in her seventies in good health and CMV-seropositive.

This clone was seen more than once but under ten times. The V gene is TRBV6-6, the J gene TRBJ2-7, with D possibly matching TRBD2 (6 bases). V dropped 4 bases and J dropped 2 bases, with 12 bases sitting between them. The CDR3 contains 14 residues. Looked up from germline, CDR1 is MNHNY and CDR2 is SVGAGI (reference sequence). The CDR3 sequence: CASSSGTLTYEQYF. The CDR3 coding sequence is TGTGCCAGCAGTTCCGGGACTTTAACCTACGAGCAGTACTTC.

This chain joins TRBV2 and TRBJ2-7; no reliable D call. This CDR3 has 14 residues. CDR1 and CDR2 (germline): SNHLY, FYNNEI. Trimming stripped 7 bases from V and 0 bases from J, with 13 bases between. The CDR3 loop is CASKERETSYEQYF. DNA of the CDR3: TGTGCCAGCAAGGAGCGAGAAACCTCCTACGAGCAGTACTTC.

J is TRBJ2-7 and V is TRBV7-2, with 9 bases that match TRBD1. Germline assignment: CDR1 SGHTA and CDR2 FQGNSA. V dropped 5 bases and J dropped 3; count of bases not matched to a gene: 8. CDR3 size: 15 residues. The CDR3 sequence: CASSVSGQGYYEQYF. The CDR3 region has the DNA TGTGCCAGCAGCGTTAGTGGACAGGGGTACTACGAGCAGTACTTC.

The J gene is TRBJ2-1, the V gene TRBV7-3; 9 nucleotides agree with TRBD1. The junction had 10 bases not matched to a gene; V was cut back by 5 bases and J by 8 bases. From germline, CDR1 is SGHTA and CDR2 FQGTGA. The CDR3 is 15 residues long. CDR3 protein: CASSRQQGARDEQFF. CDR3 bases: TGTGCCAGCAGCAGGCAACAGGGGGCGCGGGATGAGCAGTTCTTC.

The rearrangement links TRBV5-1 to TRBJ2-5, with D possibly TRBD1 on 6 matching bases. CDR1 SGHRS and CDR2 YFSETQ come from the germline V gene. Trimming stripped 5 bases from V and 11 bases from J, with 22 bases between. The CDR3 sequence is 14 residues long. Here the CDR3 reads CASSRDTRTGEQYF. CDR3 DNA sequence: TGCGCCAGCAGTCGGGACACCCGAACTGGGGAGCAGTACTTC. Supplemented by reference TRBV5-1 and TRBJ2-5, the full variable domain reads KAGVTQTPRYLIKTRGQQVTLSCSPISGHRSVSWYQQTPGQGLQFLFEYFSETQRNKGNFPGRFSGRQFSNSRSEMNVSTLELGDSALYLCASSRDTRTGEQYFGPGTRLLVL.

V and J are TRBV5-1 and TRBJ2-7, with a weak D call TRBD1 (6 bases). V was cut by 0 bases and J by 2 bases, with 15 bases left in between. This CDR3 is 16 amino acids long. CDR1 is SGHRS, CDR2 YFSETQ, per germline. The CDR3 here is CASSLGPPGTPYEQYF. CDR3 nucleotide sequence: TGCGCCAGCAGCTTGGGGCCCCCAGGGACACCCTACGAGCAGTACTTC.

The CDR3 region has the DNA TGTGCCTGGAGTGTGGGGCTTGGGACAGGGGGCATCATGCAGTACTTC. This sequence encodes CAWSVGLGTGGIMQYF. The V gene is TRBV30, the J gene TRBJ2-7, with 12 bases matching TRBD1. The germline V gene encodes CDR1 GTSNPN and CDR2 SVGIG (reference sequence). The CDR3 totals 16 residues. The ends lost 0 bases at V and 9 bases at J; junction bases unmatched: 12.

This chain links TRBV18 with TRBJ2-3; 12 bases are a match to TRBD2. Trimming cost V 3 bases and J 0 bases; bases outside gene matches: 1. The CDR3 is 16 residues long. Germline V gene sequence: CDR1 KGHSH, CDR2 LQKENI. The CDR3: CASSPGLAGSTDTQYF. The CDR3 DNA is TGTGCCAGCTCACCGGGACTAGCGGGCAGCACAGATACGCAGTATTTT.

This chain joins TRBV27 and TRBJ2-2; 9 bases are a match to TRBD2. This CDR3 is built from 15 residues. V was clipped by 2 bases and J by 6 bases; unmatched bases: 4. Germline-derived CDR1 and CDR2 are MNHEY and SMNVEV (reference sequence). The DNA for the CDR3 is TGTGCCAGCAGTTTACGGCGGGGGGGGCCCGGGGAGCTGTTTTTT. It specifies CASSLRRGGPGELFF.

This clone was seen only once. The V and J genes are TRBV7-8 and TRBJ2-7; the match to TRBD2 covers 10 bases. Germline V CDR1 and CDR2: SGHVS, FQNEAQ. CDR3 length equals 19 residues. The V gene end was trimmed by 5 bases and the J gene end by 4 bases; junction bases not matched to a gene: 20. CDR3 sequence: CASSQKDASGSSRVYEQYF. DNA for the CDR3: TGTGCCAGCAGCCAGAAAGATGCTAGCGGGAGTAGTCGCGTGTACGAGCAGTACTTC.

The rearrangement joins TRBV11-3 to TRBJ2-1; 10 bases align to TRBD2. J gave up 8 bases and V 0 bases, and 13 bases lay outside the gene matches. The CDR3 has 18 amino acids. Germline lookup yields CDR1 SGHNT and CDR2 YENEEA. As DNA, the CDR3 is TGTGCCAGCAGCTTAGAGGTAGGGCTAGCGGGAGCCCAGGATGAGCAGTTCTTC. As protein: CASSLEVGLAGAQDEQFF.

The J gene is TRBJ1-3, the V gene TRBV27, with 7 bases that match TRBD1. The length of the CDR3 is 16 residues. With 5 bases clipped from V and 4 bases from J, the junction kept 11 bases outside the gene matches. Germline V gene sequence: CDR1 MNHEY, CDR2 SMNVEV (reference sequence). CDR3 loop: CASSPTGTVGGNTIYF. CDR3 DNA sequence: TGTGCCAGCAGTCCTACCGGGACAGTGGGGGGAAACACCATATATTTT.

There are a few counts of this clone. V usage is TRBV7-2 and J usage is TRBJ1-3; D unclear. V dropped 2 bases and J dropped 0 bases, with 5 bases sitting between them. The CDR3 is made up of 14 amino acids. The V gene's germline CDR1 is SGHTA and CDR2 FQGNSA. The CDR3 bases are TGTGCCAGCAGCTTATCCATCTCTGGAAACACCATATATTTT. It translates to CASSLSISGNTIYF.

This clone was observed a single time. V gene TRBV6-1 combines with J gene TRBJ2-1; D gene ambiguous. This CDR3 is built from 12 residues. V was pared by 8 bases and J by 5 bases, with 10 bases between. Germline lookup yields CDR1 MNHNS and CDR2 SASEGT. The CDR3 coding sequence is TGTGCCAGCTCGCAGAGGAACAATGAGCAGTTCTTC. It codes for CASSQRNNEQFF.

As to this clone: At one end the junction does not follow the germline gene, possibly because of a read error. CDR3: CASSPNLVGEQFF. CDR3 nucleotides: TGTGCTAGCAGCCCCAACTTAGTTGGTGAGCAGTTCTTC. The gene calls are TRBV7-7 and TRBJ2-1; D is unclear. This CDR3 is built from 13 residues. Germline-derived CDR1 and CDR2 are SSHAT and FNYEAQ (reference sequence). Using reference TRBV7-7 and TRBJ2-1 for the parts outside the CDR3, the full variable domain is GAGVSQSPRYKVTKRGQDVTLRCDPISSHATLYWYQQALGQGPEFLTYFNYEAQPDKSGLPSDRFSAERPEGSISTLTIQRTEQRDSAMYRCASSPNLVGEQFFGPGTRLTVL.

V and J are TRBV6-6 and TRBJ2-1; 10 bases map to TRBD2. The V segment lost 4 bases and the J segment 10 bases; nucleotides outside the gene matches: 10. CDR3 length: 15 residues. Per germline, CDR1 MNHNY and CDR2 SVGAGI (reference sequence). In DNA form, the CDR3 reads TGTGCCAGCAGTTCCCACGAGCGGGGGGGCCTGGAGCAGTTCTTC. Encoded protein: CASSSHERGGLEQFF.

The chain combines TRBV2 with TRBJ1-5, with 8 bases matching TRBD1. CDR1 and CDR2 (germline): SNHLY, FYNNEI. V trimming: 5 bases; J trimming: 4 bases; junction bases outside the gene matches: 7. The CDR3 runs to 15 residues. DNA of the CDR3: TGTGCCAGCAGTTTCGACGGACAGGGTAATCAGCCCCAGCATTTT. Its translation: CASSFDGQGNQPQHF.

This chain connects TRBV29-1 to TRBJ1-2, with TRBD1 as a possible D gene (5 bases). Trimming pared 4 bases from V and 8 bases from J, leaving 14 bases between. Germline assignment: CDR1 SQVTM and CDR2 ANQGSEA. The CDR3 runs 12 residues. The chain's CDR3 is CSVVGSSGGYTF. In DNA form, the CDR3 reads TGCAGCGTTGTGGGATCTTCAGGGGGCTACACCTTC.

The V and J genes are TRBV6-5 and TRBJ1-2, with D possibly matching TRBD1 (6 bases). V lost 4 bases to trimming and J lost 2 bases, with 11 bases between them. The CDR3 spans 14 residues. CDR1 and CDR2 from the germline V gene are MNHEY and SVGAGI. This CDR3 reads CASSLYQGNYGYTF. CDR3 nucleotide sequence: TGTGCCAGCAGTTTGTATCAGGGGAACTATGGCTACACCTTC.

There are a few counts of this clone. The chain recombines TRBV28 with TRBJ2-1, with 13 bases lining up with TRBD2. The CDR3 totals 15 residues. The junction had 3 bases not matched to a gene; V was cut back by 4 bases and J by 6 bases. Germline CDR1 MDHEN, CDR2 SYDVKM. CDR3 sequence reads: CASSSWTSGSNEQFF. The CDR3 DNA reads TGTGCCAGCAGTTCCTGGACTAGCGGGAGCAATGAGCAGTTCTTC.

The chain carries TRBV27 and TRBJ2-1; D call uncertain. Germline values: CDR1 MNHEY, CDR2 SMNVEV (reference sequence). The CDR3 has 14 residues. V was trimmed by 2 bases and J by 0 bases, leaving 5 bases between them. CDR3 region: CASSLGRSYNEQFF. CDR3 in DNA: TGTGCCAGCAGTTTAGGGCGCTCCTACAATGAGCAGTTCTTC.

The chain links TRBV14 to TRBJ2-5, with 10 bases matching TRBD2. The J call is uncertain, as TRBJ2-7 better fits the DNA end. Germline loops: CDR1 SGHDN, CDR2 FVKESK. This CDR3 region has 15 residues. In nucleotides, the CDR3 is TGTGCCAGCAGGCTAGCGGGAGCGTCACGGGACGAGCAGTACTTC. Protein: CASRLAGASRDEQYF.

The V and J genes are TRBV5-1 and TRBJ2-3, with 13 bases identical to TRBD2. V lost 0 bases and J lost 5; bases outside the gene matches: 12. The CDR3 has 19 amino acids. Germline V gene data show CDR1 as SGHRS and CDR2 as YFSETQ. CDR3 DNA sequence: TGCGCCAGCAGCTTGGCCGTACTAGCGGGAGGGGGACGTGGAGATACGCAGTATTTT. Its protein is CASSLAVLAGGGRGDTQYF.